What follows describes a single T cell receptor beta chain. Its cognate antigen is unknown. The data are from a study of cytomegalovirus exposure and HLA in healthy donors. The overall study: Some 85 million unique TCRs, all from HLA-typed donors, were included in an early release of the data. General observations from the study: Later analysis demonstrated an association between a missense DCLRE1C variant and TCR beta V- and J-gene trimming.

This CDR3 has 14 residues. V lost 6 bases, J lost 3 bases, and 15 bases lay in between. The germline CDR1 and CDR2 sequences are MDHEN and SYDVKM. The donors comprised healthy bone marrow donors. Donors showed nominal health when sampled, although they likely had unrecorded immune exposures. The PCR had 60 Vbeta and 13 Jbeta primers. Clones were read by immunoSEQ multiplex PCR, and TCRdb kept only the in-frame ones, dropping some. The sample carries hundreds of thousands of clones, about 79% recorded once. The sequenced sample consisted of PBMCs. The clonotype was recovered from a male donor in good health and CMV-seronegative. The chain joins TRBV28 to TRBJ2-7, with D possibly TRBD1 on 7 matching bases. Here the CDR3 reads CASSQTGTFYEQYF. The DNA of the CDR3 is TGTGCCAGCAGCCAGACAGGGACTTTCTACGAGCAGTACTTC.